This T cell receptor beta chain was sequenced in a study of shared clonotypes between healthy human individuals. Overall study findings and caveats: Sharing across four donors was highest in naive CD4 (around 5%) and lowest in memory CD8 (roughly 0.4%). Richness estimates generally favored naive over memory subsets.

Profiled with immunoSEQ multiplex PCR; TCRdb holds only in-frame clones, not every one. The top ten clones hold 0.1% to 0.15% of a sample with more than 2 million clones, 90% to 97% of them seen once. This clone was seen just once. Its target is not known. Germline CDR1 reads PRHDT; CDR2 reads FYEKMQ (reference sequence). This CDR3 spans 13 amino acids. Deletions cut 3 bases from V and 4 bases from J, with 9 bases between. The sequence was collected from a man between 18 and 29 years old in good health. The sequenced sample consisted of naive CD4+ T cells sorted from blood. Subset meaning: CD45RA+ positively selected. This sequence joins TRBV13 and TRBJ1-1; D is possibly TRBD1 (6 bases). This CDR3 is CASSFGGRTEAFF. DNA of the CDR3: TGTGCCAGCAGCTTCGGGGGGCGCACTGAAGCTTTCTTT.